Listed below are T cell receptor beta chains from one sample, sequenced in a study of cytomegalovirus exposure and HLA in healthy donors. Sequencing used immunoSEQ multiplex PCR; TCRdb keeps in-frame clones, though not all of them. The sample table sets out approximately 54,000 clones. Sequencing used PBMCs. Receptors originate from a woman in her 40s in good health and CMV-seronegative. Both conserved end residues are part of each CDR3. D genes are given only for firm matches. Clone size is stated in some rows and not others, as once, few, many or a class when expanded.

TRBV4-3,NA,NA,TRBJ2-2,TGCGCCAGCAGCCAAGAGGGTAGCGGTACCGGGGAGCTGTTTTTT,CASSQEGSGTGELFF
TRBV7-9,TRBD1,NA,TRBJ1-2,TGTGCCAGCAGCCTCACAGGGGGGGATAACTATGGCTACACCTTC,CASSLTGGDNYGYTF
TRBV6-5,TRBD1,NA,TRBJ1-4,TGTGCCAGCAGTTCTACAGGGGGGGATAATGAAAAACTGTTTTTT,CASSSTGGDNEKLFF
TRBV5-1,TRBD2,NA,TRBJ2-1,TGCGCCAGCAGCTTGGGCGGGGGTGACTACAATGAGCAGTTCTTC,CASSLGGGDYNEQFF
TRBV6-5,TRBD1,NA,TRBJ1-6,TGTGCCAGCAGTTACTCGAGGCAGGGGGGTAATTCACCCCTCCACTTT,CASSYSRQGGNSPLHF
TRBV5-1,NA,NA,TRBJ2-3,TGCGCCAGCAGCAAGGCACAGGGTAGAGTGGTGACAGATACGCAGTATTTT,CASSKAQGRVVTDTQYF
TRBV7-8,NA,NA,TRBJ2-7,TGTGCCAGCAGCTTATTAAAAGAGAAGTACTTC,CASSLLKEKYF
TRBV30,TRBD1,NA,TRBJ1-1,TGTGCCTGGAGTGCCGACAGGGGGCACACTGAAGCTTTCTTT,CAWSADRGHTEAFF
TRBV5-6,NA,NA,TRBJ2-3,TGTGCCAGCAGCTTGACGTCGGGGGGCACAGATACGCAGTATTTT,CASSLTSGGTDTQYF
TRBV7-2,TRBD1,NA,TRBJ2-7,TGTGCCAGCAGCTTATGGGGGACAGGCGTCTCCTACGAGCAGTACTTC,CASSLWGTGVSYEQYF
TRBV5-1,TRBD1,NA,TRBJ2-3,TGCGCCAGCAGCTCCGGGACAGGGACAGATACGCAGTATTTT,CASSSGTGTDTQYF
TRBV18,TRBD1,NA,TRBJ1-6,TGTGCCAGCTCAATGGGACAGGGCGGTTCACCCCTCCACTTT,CASSMGQGGSPLHF
TRBV6-5,TRBD1,NA,TRBJ1-1,TGTGCCAGCAGTCCGGGACAGGGAAGCACTGAAGCTTTCTTT,CASSPGQGSTEAFF
TRBV19,NA,NA,TRBJ2-2,TGTGCCAGTAGTATTGGGACAGGGGTTACTAGCGGGAGCACCGGGGAGCTGTTTTTT,CASSIGTGVTSGSTGELFF
TRBV18,TRBD1,NA,TRBJ1-1,TGTGCCAGCTCACCACTACAGGGGGAAGGCACTGAAGCTTTCTTT,CASSPLQGEGTEAFF
TRBV19,NA,NA,TRBJ1-6,TGTGCCACTAAGCCGGGACAAGACTCACCCCTCCACTTT,CATKPGQDSPLHF
TRBV9,TRBD2,NA,TRBJ2-1,TGTGCCAGCACCCAGCGGGAGAACAATGAGCAGTTCTTC,CASTQRENNEQFF
TRBV4-2,TRBD1,NA,TRBJ1-1,TGTGCCAGCAGCCAAGATTCCCCACAGGGGGTCAACACTGAAGCTTTCTTT,CASSQDSPQGVNTEAFF
TRBV7-2,TRBD1,NA,TRBJ2-1,TGTGCCAGCTACCCGGACAGGGCGTCCGACAATGAGCAGTTCTTC,CASYPDRASDNEQFF
TRBV4-2,NA,NA,TRBJ2-1,TGTGCCAGCAGCCCCCCGAGTTGGTACAATGAGCAGTTCTTC,CASSPPSWYNEQFF
TRBV28,TRBD1,NA,TRBJ1-1,TGTGCCAGCAGTTTATTACCGGGACAGGGGGCACCGAACACTGAAGCTTTCTTT,CASSLLPGQGAPNTEAFF
TRBV28,TRBD2,NA,TRBJ2-2,TGTGCCAGCAGTTACGCTAGCGGGGCGAACACCGGGGAGCTGTTTTTT,CASSYASGANTGELFF
TRBV6-1,TRBD1,NA,TRBJ1-2,TGTGCCAGCAGTCGACAGGGGGGGGACTATGGCTACACCTTC,CASSRQGGDYGYTF
TRBV6-1,NA,NA,TRBJ1-5,TGTGCCAGCAGTGTTATGAAAGCACAGCCCCAGCATTTT,CASSVMKAQPQHF
TRBV19,NA,NA,TRBJ1-6,TGTGCCAGCAAGGGGCAGACCAGCTCCTATAATTCACCCCTCCACTTT,CASKGQTSSYNSPLHF
TRBV29-1,TRBD1,NA,TRBJ1-1,TGCAGCGTTGCCTGGACAGGCGCTGAAGCTTTCTTT,CSVAWTGAEAFF
TRBV15,NA,NA,TRBJ2-7,TGTGCCACCAGCAGAGACTTTACCTACGAGCAGTACTTC,CATSRDFTYEQYF
TRBV2,NA,NA,TRBJ2-2,TGTGCCAGCAGTTGGCGGGGGCGCTTAGCCGGGGAGCTGTTTTTT,CASSWRGRLAGELFF
TRBV25-1,NA,NA,TRBJ2-2,TGTGCCAGCAGTACAGGGTTAGACACCGGGGAGCTGTTTTTT,CASSTGLDTGELFF
TRBV10-3,TRBD1,NA,TRBJ1-2,TGTGCCATCAAGGGGGCAGGGGGCGCTCAAGGTCGTGGCTACACCTTC,CAIKGAGGAQGRGYTF
TRBV19,NA,NA,TRBJ1-5,TGTGCCAGTAGTATAGGGAGACAGACCTTCAATCAGCCCCAGCATTTT,CASSIGRQTFNQPQHF
TRBV28,NA,NA,TRBJ2-5,TGTGCCAGCAGTTTTTCGACTCTTCTTGGCGAGACCCAGTACTTC,CASSFSTLLGETQYF
TRBV27,TRBD1,NA,TRBJ2-7,TGTGCCAGCAGTTTATACAGGGGTGGGACCTACGAGCAGTACTTC,CASSLYRGGTYEQYF
TRBV4-2,TRBD2,NA,TRBJ2-4,TGTGCCAGCAGCCAAGAAGCACTAGCGGGAGGGGGAGCCAAAAACATTCAGTACTTC,CASSQEALAGGGAKNIQYF
TRBV30,NA,NA,TRBJ1-4,TGTGCCTGGAGCGAGGGACAATGGAATGACGAAAAACTGTTTTTT,CAWSEGQWNDEKLFF
TRBV28,TRBD2,NA,TRBJ2-7,TGTGCCAGCAGTTTATGGTCGCTGGCGGGAGGGCCGGGGGAGCAGTACTTC,CASSLWSLAGGPGEQYF
TRBV7-2,TRBD2,NA,TRBJ2-4,TGTGCCAGCAGCTTAGAGTATACTAGCGGGGGCGGGGACATTCAGTACTTC,CASSLEYTSGGGDIQYF
TRBV30,NA,NA,TRBJ2-7,TGTGCCTGGGGGACACTCACCTACGAGCAGTACTTC,CAWGTLTYEQYF
TRBV19,TRBD1,NA,TRBJ1-5,TGTGCCAGTACCCCGGACAGGGGGAGCAATCAGCCCCAGCATTTT,CASTPDRGSNQPQHF
TRBV4-1,NA,NA,TRBJ2-7,TGCGCCAGCAGCCGGGAGGCCCTCAGCTCCTACGAGCAGTACTTC,CASSREALSSYEQYF
TRBV18,NA,NA,TRBJ2-7,TGTGCCAGCTCACCCCCGGACAGCTCCTACGAGCAGTACTTC,CASSPPDSSYEQYF
TRBV6-6,TRBD1,NA,TRBJ1-2,TGTGCCAGCAGTTCTGAGACAGGGCAGCTCTATGGCTACACCTTC,CASSSETGQLYGYTF
TRBV7-9,NA,NA,TRBJ1-1,TGTGCCAGCAGCAAACAACAGGGCAATACTGAAGCTTTCTTT,CASSKQQGNTEAFF
TRBV5-1,TRBD2,NA,TRBJ2-3,TGCGCCAGCAGCTTGGACTCCGCGGGGGTGGATACGCAGTATTTT,CASSLDSAGVDTQYF
TRBV4-3,NA,NA,TRBJ1-6,TGCGCCAGCAGCCAGGGAGGCCCGGGGGGAGATTCACCCCTCCACTTT,CASSQGGPGGDSPLHF
TRBV10-2,TRBD2,medium-sized,TRBJ2-7,TGCGCCAGCAGATCAGCGGGGGCTTACGAGCAGTACTTC,CASRSAGAYEQYF
TRBV6-5,TRBD1,NA,TRBJ1-6,TGTGCCAGCAGAACCGGGACAGGGACTTCACCCCTCCACTTT,CASRTGTGTSPLHF
TRBV27,TRBD2,NA,TRBJ2-1,TGTGCCAGCAGCCCGGGACTAGCGGGAGAAAGTCGGTACAATGAGCAGTTCTTC,CASSPGLAGESRYNEQFF
TRBV28,TRBD1,NA,TRBJ1-2,TGTGCCAGCAGTTCCTACAGGGGGAGGAGGGCTAACTATGGCTACACCTTC,CASSSYRGRRANYGYTF
TRBV18,TRBD1,NA,TRBJ2-6,TGTGCCAGCTCACCCGGACAGGGTTCGACCTCTGGGGCCAACGTCCTGACTTTC,CASSPGQGSTSGANVLTF
TRBV18,TRBD2,NA,TRBJ2-7,TGTGCCAGCTCACACGAGCGGGGGGTCTCCTTTTACGAGCAGTACTTC,CASSHERGVSFYEQYF
TRBV28,NA,NA,TRBJ1-2,TGTGCCAGCAGTTTCGTCATGAGCTATGGCTACACCTTC,CASSFVMSYGYTF
TRBV5-1,TRBD1,NA,TRBJ1-1,TGCGCCAGCAGCACCGGGACAGCGGAGACTGAAGCTTTCTTT,CASSTGTAETEAFF
TRBV6-5,TRBD1,NA,TRBJ1-3,TGTGCCAGACCGGACAGGGACCTTTCAAACACCATATATTTT,CARPDRDLSNTIYF